Sequencing of this T cell receptor beta chain was carried out in a study of T cells expressing NK-cell markers. At the level of the study: Sorted CD3+CD56-NKG2C+, CD3+CD56+NKG2C+ and CD3+CD56+NKG2C- T cells supplied the TCR beta repertoires.

Findings and caveats of the study: There remained a lack of clarity about HCMV specificity of expanded NKG2C+ T cell clones. NKG2C+ dominant clonotype frequencies in 6 or 7 donors were roughly 1.0-7.5% of CD8+ T cells.

Notes on this clonotype: Its specificity is unknown.

What made the TCR beta cDNA was 5'RACE template switching with UMIs. TCRdb re-analyzed the 5' RACE reads; it lists each CDR3 protein once, without DNA. In total, the table holds some 150,000 distinct CDR3 sequences. Germline CDR1 reads SGHDT; CDR2 reads YYEEEE. The CDR3 length is 12 residues. Sequenced sample: blood T cells: a sorted CD56 or NKG2C T cell subset, CD4+ or CD8+ T cells, or bulk PBMC T cells (not recorded which). V usage is TRBV5-6 and J usage is TRBJ2-3. The TCR sequence derives from a woman aged 50 to 60 in good health. CDR3 amino acids: CASSRTTWHLYF.